This TCR beta chain came from a study of siplizumab effects on memory and regulatory T cells (dated by TCRdb to about 2019). Some background on the complete study: The effect of the anti-CD2 antibody siplizumab on alloreactive T-cell subsets was examined in allogeneic mixed lymphocyte reactions constructed from human PBMCs.

Worth noting for this clone: Its specific antigen is unknown. Per-base qualities were not stored, and no clone one base away is much larger.

Library method: the immunoSEQ multiplex PCR assay. The deep sequencing platform assayed roughly 10^5 TCR templates per sample. Genomic DNA extracted from sorted T cells was used for TCRbeta CDR3 sequencing. On the study's bioinformatics: The R programming language was used for the clonal analysis of the TCRbeta CDR3 data. Alloreactive CD4+ and CD8+ clones were defined by comparing unstimulated samples with post-reaction CFSE-low samples. Alloreactive CD4+ clones were assigned to regulatory or non-regulatory origin by matching sequences to sorted unstimulated Treg and non-Treg repertoires. The clones in this table, taken by TCRdb from immuneACCESS, are in-frame only. Not every clone is retained; where verified, under half of the shortfall comes from an unresolved V gene, and the cause of the rest is unknown. The V and J calls and clone size come from that table; D and trimming were worked out from the DNA. This sample is represented by around 58,000 clones; approximately 82% of them were singletons. The ten largest make up approximately 4% of the sample.

The CDR3, from cysteine to phenylalanine, totals 15 residues. The DNA shown is the 45-base CDR3, in frame from base 1. CDR1 and CDR2 are drawn from the germline V gene: SGHDT, YYEEEE. V ends up 2 bases short and J 6 bases short, with an unmatched junction base count of 10. In addition, sequencing in three donor pairs included unstimulated CD8+ effector memory subsets alongside CD4+ naive, CD8+ naive, CD8+ TEMRA and CD4+ memory subsets. Sorted unstimulated T cells, along with proliferating T cells recovered from mixed lymphocyte reactions, underwent TCRbeta CDR3 sequencing. Fresh whole blood from approximately 9 HLA-typed healthy donors was used to isolate PBMCs. Study-level results and caveats: About 75-96% of proliferating CD4+ or CD8+ clones could not be given a naive or memory phenotype. Among mappable alloreactive CD4+ clones, the Treg-derived fraction averaged around 63% with siplizumab versus 25% to 30% in control reactions. Whether proliferating Tregs from siplizumab cultures actually had suppressive function was not functionally confirmed. Because sequences below about 10^-5 frequency were poorly captured, only a minor fraction of alloreactive clones could be mapped to unstimulated subsets. The cumulative frequency of alloreactive sequences traceable to unstimulated CD4+ memory T cells was significantly reduced by siplizumab. Compared with memory T cells, unstimulated naive T cells appeared more diverse, and naive cells seemed to make a substantial contribution to the alloresponse.

The chain is encoded by TRBV5-6 joined to TRBJ2-7; TRBD2 fits 8 bases in the junction. The origin of this receptor is a human donor in good health. Specimen: memory CD4+ T cells sorted from blood. The cell subset or site label of this sample denotes: unstimulated CD4+ memory T cells. The base sequence is TGTGCCAGCAGCTTACCGGGGGGGGGACCCCTCGAGCAGTACTTC. It codes for CASSLPGGGPLEQYF.